Sequencing of this TCR beta chain was carried out in a study of long-term antiretroviral therapy in people with HIV. CDR1 and CDR2 from the germline V gene are SEHNR and FQNEAQ (reference sequence). This CDR3 is 14 amino acids long. Between the trimmed V and J ends, which lost 3 bases and 8 bases, there was a span of 16 bases. To note about this clone: Its antigen remains unidentified.

The immunoSEQ assay was v3.0, run at survey level. TCRdb's table, derived via immunoSEQ multiplex PCR, lists solely in-frame clones and lacks some. The data contain tens of thousands of clones, 75% to 85% of them singletons. Study-wide results and limits: Across all time points, the repertoire was dominated by clones that expanded before ART.

Each contributor possessed a minimum of one pre-ART and a minimum of two post-ART PBMC samples. Source: unsorted PBMCs, taken 0.1 years before starting antiretroviral therapy. The V and J genes are TRBV7-9 and TRBJ1-2; TRBD1 is a possible D gene (5 bases). The receptor was isolated from a man aged 18-30 years with HIV. The CDR3 spells CASSFGARFRGYTF. CDR3 nucleotides: TGTGCCAGCAGCTTTGGGGCCAGGTTTCGCGGCTACACCTTC. The full variable domain, its missing parts supplied by reference TRBV7-9 and TRBJ1-2, is DTGVSQNPRHKITKRGQNVTFRCDPISEHNRLYWYRQTLGQGPEFLTYFQNEAQLEKSRLLSDRFSAERPKGSFSTLEIQRTEQGDSAMYLCASSFGARFRGYTFGSGTRLTVV.